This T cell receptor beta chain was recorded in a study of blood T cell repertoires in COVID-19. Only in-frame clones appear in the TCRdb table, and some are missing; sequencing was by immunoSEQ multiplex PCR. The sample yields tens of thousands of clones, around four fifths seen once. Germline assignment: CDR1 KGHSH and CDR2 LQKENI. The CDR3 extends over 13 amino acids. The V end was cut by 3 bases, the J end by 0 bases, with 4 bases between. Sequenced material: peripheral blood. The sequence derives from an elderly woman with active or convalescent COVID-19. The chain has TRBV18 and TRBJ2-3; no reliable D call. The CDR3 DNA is TGTGCCAGCTCACCCTCCAGCACAGATACGCAGTATTTT. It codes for CASSPSSTDTQYF.